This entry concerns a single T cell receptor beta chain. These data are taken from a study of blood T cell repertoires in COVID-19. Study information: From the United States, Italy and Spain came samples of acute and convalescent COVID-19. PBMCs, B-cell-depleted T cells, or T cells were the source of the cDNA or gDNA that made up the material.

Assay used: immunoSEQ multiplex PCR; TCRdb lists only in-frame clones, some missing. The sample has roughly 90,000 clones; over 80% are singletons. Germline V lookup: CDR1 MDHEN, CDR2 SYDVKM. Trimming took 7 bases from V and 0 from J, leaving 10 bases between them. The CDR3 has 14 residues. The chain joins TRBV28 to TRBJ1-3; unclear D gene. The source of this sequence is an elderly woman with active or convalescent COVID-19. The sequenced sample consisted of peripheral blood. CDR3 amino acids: CASTFFSSGNTIYF. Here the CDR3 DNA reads TGTGCCAGCACCTTTTTCTCCTCTGGAAACACCATATATTTT. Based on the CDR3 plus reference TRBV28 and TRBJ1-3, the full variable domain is DVKVTQSSRYLVKRTGEKVFLECVQDMDHENMFWYRQDPGLGLRLIYFSYDVKMKEKGDIPEGYSVSREKKERFSLILESASTNQTSMYLCASTFFSSGNTIYFGEGSWLTVV.